These 30 T cell receptor beta chains were sequenced from one sample in a study of neurological immune-mediated disorders. MiXCR was run by TCRdb on the 5' RACE reads, yielding one entry per CDR3 protein. In the table there are about 20,000 distinct CDR3 sequences, 2.6% of which are singletons. The material sequenced was PBMCs. The receptors originated from a woman in her late teens or twenties with multiple sclerosis.

This clonotype occurred many times. This chain uses TRBV12-3 or TRBV12-4 with TRBJ1-1, with 9 bases fitting TRBD1. The CDR3 loop spans 13 amino acids. V gave up 6 bases and J gave up 3 bases; unmatched junction bases: 2. The CDR3 region is CASRRTGDTEAFF. The CDR3, as DNA: TGTGCCAGCAGACGGACAGGGGACACTGAAGCTTTCTTT.

Many counts were recorded for this clonotype. The chain joins TRBV10-3 to TRBJ2-3; 7 bases fit TRBD2. Germline V gene data show CDR1 as ENHRY and CDR2 as SYGVKD. V trimming: 9 bases; J trimming: 2 bases; junction bases outside the gene matches: 8. The CDR3 totals 14 residues. CDR3 sequence (DNA): TGTGCCATAACTAGCGTCCGCCTCACAGATACGCAGTATTTT. Its protein is CAITSVRLTDTQYF.

There are many counts of this clonotype. The rearrangement uses TRBV28 and TRBJ1-4, with a weak D call TRBD1 (5 bases). V dropped 5 bases and J dropped 6 bases, with 16 bases sitting between them. CDR3 length: 15 residues. Germline-derived CDR1 and CDR2 are MDHEN and SYDVKM. The CDR3 nucleotides read TGTGCCAGCAGTCTTCACGACAGCCTCGATGAAAAACTGTTTTTT. Translated: CASSLHDSLDEKLFF.

This clonotype was seen at least ten times. This sequence joins TRBV25-1 and TRBJ1-2; no clear D gene. Trimming removed 1 base from V and 12 bases from J, with 18 bases in between. Germline V gene lookup returns CDR1 MGHDK and CDR2 SYGVNS. This CDR3 contains 14 residues. The CDR3, as DNA: TGTGCCAGCAGTGAATGGGAGGACGGCGGTAGGAACACCTTC. It encodes CASSEWEDGGRNTF.

This clonotype appeared many times. The chain links TRBV12-3 or TRBV12-4 to TRBJ1-2, with unresolved D. V was cut by 5 bases and J by 7 bases, with 11 bases left in between. The CDR3 has 12 residues. The DNA of the CDR3 is TGTGCCAGCAGTCAGAGGCGGGGTGGCTACACCTTC. It is translated as CASSQRRGGYTF.

The sample holds many counts of this clonotype. This chain joins TRBV20-1 and TRBJ2-5, with 13 positions matching TRBD2. Germline V gene data show CDR1 as DFQATT and CDR2 as SNEGSKA (reference sequence). This CDR3 contains 14 residues. The junction had 5 bases not matched to a gene; V was cut back by 5 bases and J by 5 bases. CDR3 residues: CSAQLAGGLETQYF. CDR3 coding DNA: TGCAGTGCTCAACTAGCGGGAGGGCTTGAGACCCAGTACTTC.

There are many counts of this clonotype. The chain employs TRBV9 and TRBJ2-5, with 13 bases aligning to TRBD2. In germline, CDR1 is SGDLS, CDR2 YYNGEE. The length of the CDR3 is 16 residues. The V gene end was trimmed by 4 bases and the J gene end by 1 base; junction bases not matched to a gene: 4. The CDR3 bases are TGTGCCAGCAGCCCCCGGACTAGCGGGGGCCAAGAGACCCAGTACTTC. This translates into CASSPRTSGGQETQYF.

This clonotype was recorded many times. The J gene is TRBJ1-1, the V gene TRBV10-3, with 8 bases fitting TRBD1. The ends lost 0 bases at V and 4 bases at J; junction bases unmatched: 10. The CDR3 is 17 amino acids. Per germline, CDR1 ENHRY and CDR2 SYGVKD. The CDR3 here is CAISESDRGLGGTEAFF. In nucleotides, the CDR3 is TGTGCCATCAGTGAGTCTGACAGGGGTTTAGGGGGCACTGAAGCTTTCTTT.

This clonotype showed up many times. The V gene is TRBV2, the J gene TRBJ1-2; no definite D call. The germline CDR1 and CDR2 sequences are SNHLY and FYNNEI. V gave up 4 bases and J gave up 10 bases, with 13 bases separating them. The CDR3 loop spans 12 amino acids. This CDR3 is CASSASLSDYTF. The CDR3 DNA reads TGTGCCAGCAGTGCATCGCTTAGTGACTACACCTTC.

The chain has TRBV10-3 and TRBJ1-2; D uncertain. From germline, CDR1 is ENHRY and CDR2 SYGVKD. The V gene lost 8 bases and the J gene lost 4 bases, with 14 bases spanning the gap. This CDR3 region has 13 residues. The CDR3 DNA follows: TGTGCCATCGGGCTAGAGGGAAGCTATGGCTACACCTTC. Protein product: CAIGLEGSYGYTF.

This clonotype was recorded many times. The chain uses TRBV20-1 and TRBJ1-2; unclear D gene. Between the trimmed V and J ends, which lost 0 bases and 8 bases, there was a span of 7 bases. CDR3 length: 11 amino acids. The germline V gene has CDR1 DFQATT and CDR2 SNEGSKA (reference sequence). CDR3 DNA: TGCAGTGCTAGAGAATGGGGAGGCTACACCTTC. It encodes CSAREWGGYTF.

This clonotype has ten or more counts. This chain uses TRBV29-1 with TRBJ2-7; D is undetermined. Trimming removed 0 bases from V and 3 bases from J, with 12 bases in between. Germline CDR1 is SQVTM and CDR2 is ANQGSEA. This CDR3 is built from 14 residues. CDR3 sequence reads: CSVEEYDPNYEQYF. In DNA, the CDR3 is TGCAGCGTTGAAGAATACGACCCAAACTACGAGCAGTACTTC.

There are many counts of this clonotype. This rearrangement joins TRBV7-9 to TRBJ2-5; D gene unclear. Trimming took off 5 bases at V and 2 bases at J, with 21 bases between the two ends. The germline V gene has CDR1 SEHNR and CDR2 FQNEAQ (reference sequence). The CDR3 is 17 residues long. The CDR3 region is CASSPSEATQPQETQYF. The CDR3 nucleotides read TGTGCCAGCAGCCCATCTGAGGCTACCCAACCTCAAGAGACCCAGTACTTC.

In this sample, this clonotype turned up many times. The chain links TRBV7-8 to TRBJ2-1; D is ambiguous. V shed 2 bases and J shed 7 bases, with 9 bases lying between them. The CDR3 totals 13 residues. The germline V gene has CDR1 SGHVS and CDR2 FQNEAQ. CDR3 coding DNA: TGTGCCAGCAGCTTATCCTATAGGAATGAGCAGTTCTTC. This translates into CASSLSYRNEQFF.

This clonotype was observed many times. The chain carries TRBV9 and TRBJ2-2; TRBD1 matches at 9 bases. Trimming cost V 4 bases and J 4 bases; bases outside gene matches: 8. The CDR3 sequence is 16 residues long. CDR1 is SGDLS and CDR2 is YYNGEE in the germline V gene. The CDR3 here is CASSTDRGGTTGELFF. For the CDR3, the DNA is TGTGCCAGCAGCACCGACAGGGGGGGTACCACCGGGGAGCTGTTTTTT.

This clonotype occurred many times. This chain connects TRBV29-1 to TRBJ2-5; no clear D. Trimming pared 4 bases from V and 3 bases from J, leaving 15 bases between. Germline V gives CDR1 SQVTM, CDR2 ANQGSEA. This CDR3 comprises 14 residues. DNA of the CDR3: TGCAGCGTTGTAGGTACCCGACCCGAAGAGACCCAGTACTTC. Its protein product is CSVVGTRPEETQYF.

In its sample, this clonotype was seen many times. This rearrangement joins TRBV6-5 to TRBJ1-1; 9 nucleotides align to TRBD1. This CDR3 spans 15 amino acids. With 5 bases clipped from V and 4 bases from J, the junction kept 8 bases outside the gene matches. CDR1 and CDR2 from the germline V gene are MNHEY and SVGAGI. Written as DNA, the CDR3 is TGTGCCAGCAGTGGACTACAGGGGGCCGGCACTGAAGCTTTCTTT. This sequence encodes CASSGLQGAGTEAFF.

This clonotype was observed many times. The V gene is TRBV9, the J gene TRBJ2-1; D gene unclear. Trimming removed 0 bases from V and 10 bases from J, with 5 bases in between. CDR3 length: 11 amino acids. The germline CDR1 and CDR2 sequences are SGDLS and YYNGEE. The CDR3 sequence: CASSVVIEQFF. Written as DNA, the CDR3 is TGTGCCAGCAGCGTAGTAATAGAGCAGTTCTTC.

This clonotype has at least ten counts. CDR3 protein: CASSLQGPYEQYF. The CDR3 region has the DNA TGTGCCAGCAGCTTACAGGGTCCCTACGAGCAGTACTTC. The rearrangement links TRBV7-8 to TRBJ2-7, with a weak D call TRBD1 (5 bases). Trimming removed 2 bases from V and 2 bases from J, with 7 bases in between. The CDR3 runs 13 residues. The V gene's germline CDR1 is SGHVS and CDR2 FQNEAQ.

By sample share, this clonotype is medium-sized. The chain recombines TRBV10-3 with TRBJ2-3; 8 bases align to TRBD2. The CDR3 extends over 13 amino acids. Germline V lookup: CDR1 ENHRY, CDR2 SYGVKD. Trimming took 10 bases from V and 5 from J; bases not matched to a gene: 8. The CDR3 sequence: CANSGGALDTQYF. In DNA form, the CDR3 reads TGTGCCAACTCCGGGGGGGCCCTAGATACGCAGTATTTT.

This clonotype was recorded many times. V gene TRBV7-9 combines with J gene TRBJ2-1; 10 bases agree with TRBD2. The CDR3 totals 17 residues. Germline CDR1 SEHNR, CDR2 FQNEAQ (reference sequence). V gave up 3 bases and J gave up 3 bases; unmatched junction bases: 8. CDR3 nucleotides: TGTGCCAGCAGCTTTCAGCGGGAGGGCCTATTCTACAATGAGCAGTTCTTC. Residues: CASSFQREGLFYNEQFF. The entire variable domain, with the rest obtained from reference TRBV7-9 and TRBJ2-1, is as follows: DTGVSQNPRHKITKRGQNVTFRCDPISEHNRLYWYRQTLGQGPEFLTYFQNEAQLEKSRLLSDRFSAERPKGSFSTLEIQRTEQGDSAMYLCASSFQREGLFYNEQFFGPGTRLTVL.

In its sample, this clonotype was seen many times. The chain combines TRBV12-3 or TRBV12-4 with TRBJ2-3; 11 positions match TRBD2. The CDR3 is 15 residues long. V shed 2 bases, J shed 5 bases, and the junction held 3 bases outside the gene matches. The CDR3 reads CASSLLAGGIDTQYF. For the CDR3, the DNA is TGTGCCAGCAGTTTACTAGCGGGAGGAATAGATACGCAGTATTTT.

This clonotype was observed many times. CDR3 sequence: CASRDRQINNYGYTF. CDR3 bases: TGTGCCAGCAGAGACCGACAGATCAATAACTATGGCTACACCTTC. The J gene is TRBJ1-2, the V gene TRBV3-1; possibly TRBD1 for D (5 bases). The V gene's germline CDR1 is LGHDT and CDR2 YNNKEL (reference sequence). Trimming stripped 6 bases from V and 1 base from J, with 15 bases between. This CDR3 has 15 residues.

This clonotype was seen many times. The V call is TRBV7-9, the J call TRBJ2-7; 9 positions agree with TRBD1. Germline CDR1 is SEHNR and CDR2 is FQNEAQ (reference sequence). The CDR3 spans 14 residues. The V and J ends lost 5 bases and 1 base, in that order; junction bases with no gene match: 3. In nucleotides, the CDR3 is TGTGCCAGCAGCCGGGGGACAGGGTCCTACGAGCAGTACTTC. This gives the protein CASSRGTGSYEQYF.

This clonotype was counted many times. The chain uses TRBV3-1 and TRBJ1-6, with D unresolved. CDR1 and CDR2 from the germline V gene are LGHDT and YNNKEL (reference sequence). The V and J ends lost 1 base and 7 bases respectively, with 11 bases between them. CDR3 size: 15 residues. This chain's CDR3 is CASSQVRSLNSPLHF. Here the CDR3 DNA reads TGTGCCAGCAGCCAAGTTCGATCCCTCAATTCACCCCTCCACTTT.

This clonotype was detected many times. J is TRBJ2-2 and V is TRBV7-3; D not resolved. Trimming removed 1 base from V and 5 bases from J, with 5 bases in between. Looked up from germline, CDR1 is SGHTA and CDR2 is FQGTGA. The CDR3 has 13 amino acids. The CDR3 loop is CASSLSRTGELFF. CDR3 bases: TGTGCCAGCAGCTTAAGCCGTACCGGGGAGCTGTTTTTT.

The sample holds many counts of this clonotype. The V call is TRBV14, the J call TRBJ1-1; D possibly corresponds to TRBD1 (5 bases). The CDR3 length is 16 residues. V shed 1 base and J shed 3 bases, with 15 bases lying between them. CDR1 and CDR2 from the germline V gene are SGHDN and FVKESK. The CDR3 reads CASSQVHWGADTEAFF. Written as DNA, the CDR3 is TGTGCCAGCAGCCAAGTTCATTGGGGCGCGGACACTGAAGCTTTCTTT.

Many counts were recorded for this clonotype. This chain uses TRBV12-3 or TRBV12-4 with TRBJ1-1; D is uncertain. Between the trimmed V and J ends, which lost 6 bases and 11 bases, there was a span of 19 bases. The CDR3 consists of 13 residues. The CDR3 here is CASSLLGSLVAFF. The CDR3 nucleotides read TGTGCCAGCAGCCTCCTTGGCTCTTTGGTCGCTTTCTTT.

At least ten counts were recorded for this clonotype. V and J are TRBV24-1 and TRBJ2-1; no definite D call. The CDR3 has 14 residues. The V end was cut by 5 bases, the J end by 9 bases, with 16 bases between. CDR1 is KGHDR and CDR2 is SFDVKD in the germline V gene. CDR3 bases: TGTGCCACCAGTGGTTGGAGCAACGTGGGTGAGCAGTTCTTC. It codes for CATSGWSNVGEQFF.

This clonotype occurred many times. The limits of the CDR3 on the DNA are not certain, so only TCRdb's listed CDR3 is given. The chain joins TRBV29-1 to TRBJ1-2; the table's D gene call, TRBD1, was not cross checked with the DNA. In germline, CDR1 is SQVTM, CDR2 ANQGSEA. The CDR3 comprises 10 residues, both ends counted. CDR3 protein: CSAGVARGTF.